This TCR beta chain was sequenced during a study of shared clonotypes between healthy human individuals. Method: immunoSEQ multiplex PCR; TCRdb's copy keeps in-frame clones and lacks some. The table includes 1 million to 1.3 million clones, around three quarters detected once. The CDR3 has 14 residues. The TCR was taken from a man aged 18 to 29 in good health. Some clones in this sample may be carry-over from other donors' samples. This sequence joins TRBV12-1 and TRBJ1-5. TRBV12-1 is labeled a pseudogene. Sequenced material: memory CD4+ T cells from PBMCs. The subset denotes: CD45RA-negative fraction. The CDR3: CASSFERVDQPQHF. The CDR3 DNA follows: TGTGCCAGCAGCTTTGAGAGGGTAGACCAGCCCCAGCATTTT.